Given below is one T cell receptor beta chain in context. Its antigen remains unknown. In the authors' workflow: It was from CDR3 differences across clinicopathological groups that a distant-metastasis classifier for papillary thyroid cancer was built. TCRdb reassembled clones from the PCR reads with MiXCR. TCRdb's processing, not the study's, gives the V and J calls here. The sample yields around 19,000 clones, approximately 10% seen once. Germline CDR1 MNHEY, CDR2 SMNVEV (reference sequence). V lost 0 bases, J lost 7 bases, and 12 bases lay in between. The CDR3 is 15 amino acids. This entry belongs to a study of metastatic and nonmetastatic thyroid tumors. The wider study: Patients with malignant and benign thyroid disease provided blood and tumor or nodule tissue, whose repertoires were compared. Study-wide points: A significant increase in TCR beta diversity was reportedly seen in malignant thyroid tumors relative to benign nodules, in blood and tumor.

No patient received treatment before thyroid surgery. This sequence was found in a female donor with papillary thyroid cancer or a benign thyroid nodule (not recorded which). Some clones in this sample may be carry-over from other donors' samples. The genes are TRBV27 and TRBJ2-2; TRBD1 or TRBD2 may be the D gene (6 bases each). Sequenced sample: blood. This chain's CDR3 is CASSLSGGLGGELFF. For the CDR3, the DNA is TGTGCCAGCAGTTTATCAGGGGGGCTTGGCGGGGAGCTGTTTTTT.